What follows are 26 T cell receptor beta chains derived from one specimen sequenced in a study of T cell repertoires in cytomegalovirus infection (dated by TCRdb to 2018 to 2020). Sequencing used an Illumina HiSeq 1500. TCRdb ran its own pipeline on the public reads, namely fastp trimming at Q25 and MiXCR clone calling, and kept in-frame beta chains. Rows merge per CDR3 protein into single entries with the most common DNA and genes. This sample comprises approximately 110,000 distinct CDR3 sequences, 25% to 35% of them detected only once. Roughly 53% of the sample rests with the top ten. What these receptors recognize is not known. According to the study, the label for this sample's treatment or condition signals: in vitro stimulation with specific CMV peptide epitopes to enrich CMV-specific T cells. The starting material was CD8+ T cells from cultured PBMCs, obtained from culture after CMV antigen stimulation. These receptors were obtained from a human donor in good health (CMV status not recorded). Some clones in this sample may be carry-over from other donors' samples.

The gene calls are TRBV15 and TRBJ1-4; a weak D match, TRBD1 (5 bases). V was clipped by 5 bases and J by 7 bases, with 14 bases between them. The germline V gene encodes CDR1 LNHNV and CDR2 YYDKDF (reference sequence). CDR3 size: 14 residues. The CDR3 coding sequence is TGTGCCACCAGCGGACCCGGGGCGAGTGAAAAACTGTTTTTT. It is translated as CATSGPGASEKLFF.

This clonotype showed up just a few times. The genes are TRBV15 and TRBJ2-3, with 12 bases aligning to TRBD2. The germline V gene encodes CDR1 LNHNV and CDR2 YYDKDF (reference sequence). V lost 4 bases, J lost 4 bases, and 3 bases stayed unmatched. The CDR3 spans 15 residues. CDR3 loop: CATSKTSGGSDTQYF. The CDR3 DNA follows: TGTGCCACCAGCAAAACTAGCGGGGGGTCAGATACGCAGTATTTT.

This clonotype was recorded many times. V gene TRBV25-1 combines with J gene TRBJ1-6; 9 positions match TRBD1. V was pared by 5 bases and J by 5 bases, with 1 base of the junction left unmatched. Per the germline V gene, CDR1 is MGHDK and CDR2 is SYGVNS. CDR3 length equals 14 residues. The CDR3 sequence is CASSWDRDNSPLHF. CDR3 DNA sequence: TGTGCCAGCAGTTGGGACAGGGATAATTCACCCCTCCACTTT.

The chain joins TRBV14 to TRBJ1-1, with 9 bases identical to TRBD1. This CDR3 region has 19 residues. V gave up 2 bases and J gave up 4 bases; unmatched junction bases: 17. The germline CDR1 and CDR2 sequences are SGHDN and FVKESK. This chain's CDR3 is CASSQYGTGSWVEGTEAFF. Written as DNA, the CDR3 is TGTGCCAGCAGCCAATATGGGACAGGGAGTTGGGTCGAAGGCACTGAAGCTTTCTTT.

This clonotype was seen a handful of times. This chain joins TRBV6-1 and TRBJ2-7; 15 bases map to TRBD2. The J segment lost 2 bases and the V segment lost 8 bases, leaving 4 bases of the junction unmatched. CDR3 length: 15 residues. Germline V gene lookup returns CDR1 MNHNS and CDR2 SASEGT. The chain's CDR3 is CASGTSGGITYEQYF. CDR3 nucleotide sequence: TGTGCCAGCGGGACTAGCGGGGGGATCACCTACGAGCAGTACTTC.

CDR3 in DNA: TGTGCCAGTAGTCCTCGACTCTACAATGAGCAGTTCTTC. Amino acids: CASSPRLYNEQFF. This chain connects TRBV19 to TRBJ2-1, with unresolved D. The germline V gene has CDR1 LNHDA and CDR2 SQIVND (reference sequence). The length of the CDR3 is 13 residues. Trimming pared 5 bases from V and 3 bases from J, leaving 8 bases between.

The sample holds a few counts of this clonotype. The rearrangement uses TRBV7-2 and TRBJ1-1; D gene uncertain. CDR1 and CDR2 from the germline V gene are SGHTA and FQGNSA. V was clipped by 0 bases and J by 4 bases, with 9 bases between them. The CDR3 runs to 14 residues. CDR3 sequence: CASSLAGLATEAFF. As DNA, the CDR3 is TGTGCCAGCAGCTTAGCAGGGCTCGCCACTGAAGCTTTCTTT.

The gene calls are TRBV19 and TRBJ1-5; 7 bases map to TRBD1. V shed 0 bases and J 7 bases; nucleotides not matched to a gene: 9. CDR3 length: 16 amino acids. Looked up from germline, CDR1 is LNHDA and CDR2 is SQIVND (reference sequence). The CDR3 here is CASSIEGDSLDQPQHF. The DNA of the CDR3 is TGTGCCAGTAGTATAGAAGGGGACAGCCTGGACCAGCCCCAGCATTTT.

The V call is TRBV7-8, the J call TRBJ2-7, with TRBD1 identical over 9 bases. The CDR3 sequence is 12 residues long. The germline CDR1 and CDR2 sequences are SGHVS and FQNEAQ. V shed 4 bases, J shed 6 bases, and the junction held 1 base outside the gene matches. This CDR3 reads CASSSTGGEQYF. CDR3 coding DNA: TGTGCCAGCAGCTCGACAGGGGGCGAGCAGTACTTC.

This chain links TRBV29-1 with TRBJ2-1; D unresolved. The CDR3 spans 12 residues. The germline CDR1 and CDR2 sequences are SQVTM and ANQGSEA. The germline V and J ends were trimmed by 4 bases and 6 bases, with 10 bases remaining between them. In DNA, the CDR3 is TGCAGCGTTGGAGGCAGCTCCAATGAGCAGTTCTTC. It is translated as CSVGGSSNEQFF.

In this sample, this clonotype turned up a few times. The rearrangement uses TRBV4-1 and TRBJ2-5; D uncertain. V lost 0 bases and J lost 1, with 12 bases in between. Germline CDR1 MGHRA, CDR2 YSYEKL. The CDR3 contains 16 residues. CDR3 sequence (DNA): TGCGCCAGCAGCCAAGATTCGGCCAATACCCAAGAGACCCAGTACTTC. Encoded protein: CASSQDSANTQETQYF.

The chain links TRBV6-5 to TRBJ2-1; the D gene is possibly TRBD2 (5 bases). Germline loops: CDR1 MNHEY, CDR2 SVGAGI. The CDR3 is 15 amino acids. Trimming shortened V by 7 bases and J by 6 bases, and 19 bases separated the two germline ends. The CDR3 is CASTPGIDWSNEQFF. The CDR3, as DNA: TGTGCCAGCACCCCGGGGATCGATTGGAGCAATGAGCAGTTCTTC.

This clonotype was recorded many times. The chain recombines TRBV7-9 with TRBJ2-3, with 12 bases identical to TRBD1. Germline V gene data show CDR1 as SEHNR and CDR2 as FQNEAQ (reference sequence). The V and J ends lost 3 bases and 5 bases, in that order; junction bases with no gene match: 3. The CDR3 length is 15 residues. Here the CDR3 reads CASSFGTGGGDTQYF. In nucleotides, the CDR3 is TGTGCCAGCAGCTTCGGGACAGGGGGCGGAGATACGCAGTATTTT.

In its sample, this clonotype was seen a few times. The genes are TRBV7-6 and TRBJ2-1; 10 bases match TRBD2. CDR3 length equals 19 residues. Trimming cost V 9 bases and J 0 bases; bases outside gene matches: 17. Germline CDR1 reads SGHVS; CDR2 reads FNYEAQ. The CDR3 loop is CARTSSSGGSRSSYNEQFF. The CDR3 bases are TGTGCCAGAACTAGCTCTAGCGGGGGTTCCCGAAGCTCCTACAATGAGCAGTTCTTC. Filled out from reference TRBV7-6 and TRBJ2-1, the complete variable domain reads GAGVSQSPRYKVTKRGQDVALRCDPISGHVSLYWYRQALGQGPEFLTYFNYEAQQDKSGLPNDRFSAERPEGSISTLTIQRTEQRDSAMYRCARTSSSGGSRSSYNEQFFGPGTRLTVL.

This clonotype was picked up a small number of times. The J gene is TRBJ2-7, the V gene TRBV4-1, with TRBD2 as a possible D gene (5 bases). Germline lookup yields CDR1 MGHRA and CDR2 YSYEKL. CDR3 size: 14 residues. The ends were cut back, 0 bases at V and 4 bases at J, with 10 bases in the middle. This chain's CDR3 is CASSQDRRGYEQYF. Written as DNA, the CDR3 is TGCGCCAGCAGCCAAGATCGTCGGGGATACGAGCAGTACTTC.

This chain uses TRBV14 with TRBJ1-6; 10 bases are a match to TRBD1. Germline V gene lookup returns CDR1 SGHDN and CDR2 FVKESK. V lost 4 bases and J lost 9; bases outside the gene matches: 6. The CDR3 runs 15 residues. CDR3: CASSPLTGGRSPLHF. The CDR3, as DNA: TGTGCCAGCAGCCCCCTGACAGGGGGCCGTTCACCCCTCCACTTT. Full variable domain (missing parts from reference TRBV14 and TRBJ1-6): EAGVTQFPSHSVIEKGQTVTLRCDPISGHDNLYWYRRVMGKEIKFLLHFVKESKQDESGMPNNRFLAERTGGTYSTLKVQPAELEDSGVYFCASSPLTGGRSPLHFGNGTRLTVT.

As concerns this clonotype: This CDR3 fails to terminate in the conserved phenylalanine or tryptophan, so it likely reflects a read error. The chain uses TRBV9 and TRBJ2-3; possible D gene TRBD1, 5 bases. The CDR3 sequence is 16 residues long. Trimming pared 1 base from V and 3 bases from J, leaving 15 bases between. Germline-derived CDR1 and CDR2 are SGDLS and YYNGEE. CDR3 sequence (DNA): TGTGCCAGCAGCGTACCCTCCGACAGCCTTACAGATACGCAGTATCTT. Protein product: CASSVPSDSLTDTQYL.

This clonotype turned up a few times. The J gene is TRBJ1-5, the V gene TRBV6-2 or TRBV6-3; 7 bases are a match to TRBD1. The germline gives CDR1 MNHEY, CDR2 SVGEGT. Germline trimming cut 6 bases from V and 4 bases from J; bases unmatched to any gene: 9. The length of the CDR3 is 15 residues. This chain's CDR3 is CASRYGTDYNQPQHF. CDR3 in DNA: TGTGCCAGCAGATATGGGACAGACTATAATCAGCCCCAGCATTTT.

This clonotype came up many times. The chain recombines TRBV11-1 with TRBJ2-7; 12 bases line up with TRBD2. CDR3 size: 14 residues. The germline CDR1 and CDR2 sequences are SGHAT and FQDESV (reference sequence). The V segment lost 6 bases and the J segment 3 bases; nucleotides outside the gene matches: 3. The CDR3 region is CASSWTSGDYEQYF. CDR3 sequence (DNA): TGTGCCAGCAGTTGGACTAGCGGGGACTACGAGCAGTACTTC. The full variable domain, completed using reference TRBV11-1 and TRBJ2-7, is EAEVAQSPRYKITEKSQAVAFWCDPISGHATLYWYRQILGQGPELLVQFQDESVVDDSQLPKDRFSAERLKGVDSTLKIQPAELGDSAMYLCASSWTSGDYEQYFGPGTRLTVT.

The V and J genes are TRBV9 and TRBJ1-1; D gene unclear. The CDR3 has 13 amino acids. The ends were cut back, 0 bases at V and 2 bases at J, with 5 bases in the middle. CDR1 is SGDLS and CDR2 is YYNGEE in the germline V gene. In nucleotides, the CDR3 is TGTGCCAGCAGCGTAGATATTAACACTGAAGCTTTCTTT. Its translation: CASSVDINTEAFF.

This clonotype has more than one count but fewer than ten. This chain uses TRBV4-1 with TRBJ2-1; weak D call: TRBD1 (5 bases). Germline lookup yields CDR1 MGHRA and CDR2 YSYEKL. The CDR3 has 16 amino acids. Between the trimmed V and J ends, which lost 3 bases and 0 bases, there was a span of 12 bases. The CDR3 spells CASSHQDRVSYNEQFF. Written as DNA, the CDR3 is TGCGCCAGCAGCCACCAAGACAGAGTCTCCTACAATGAGCAGTTCTTC.

This clonotype was found many times. The chain joins TRBV7-2 to TRBJ1-5; the D is unclear. The CDR3 contains 13 residues. Germline V CDR1 and CDR2: SGHTA, FQGNSA. Trimming removed 1 base from V and 6 bases from J, with 7 bases in between. The CDR3 protein is CASSLGQGQPQHF. The CDR3 nucleotides are TGTGCCAGCAGCTTAGGACAAGGTCAGCCCCAGCATTTT.

This clonotype was seen a single time. A much larger clone is a single base away; this may be a read error. The chain employs TRBV7-6 and TRBJ2-3; a possible D gene is TRBD1 (6 bases). This CDR3 has 17 residues. V was shortened by 1 base and J by 2 bases, with 16 bases between the two germline ends. CDR1 SGHVS and CDR2 FNYEAQ come from the germline V gene. Here the CDR3 reads CASSLGEQGLVTDTQYF. CDR3 bases: TGTGCCAGCAGCTTAGGGGAACAGGGTCTGGTCACAGATACGCAGTATTTT.

The chain joins TRBV20-1 to TRBJ2-6; D is ambiguous. Per germline, CDR1 DFQATT and CDR2 SNEGSKA (reference sequence). Trimming left V 3 bases short and J 0 bases short, with 6 bases between. The CDR3 is made up of 14 amino acids. In DNA form, the CDR3 reads TGCAGTGCTAGGCTTATCTCTGGGGCCAACGTCCTGACTTTC. This translates into CSARLISGANVLTF.

This clonotype was counted a few times. The J gene is TRBJ2-3, the V gene TRBV6-2 or TRBV6-3; no clear D gene. V shed 6 bases and J shed 0 bases, with 10 bases lying between them. Looked up from germline, CDR1 is MNHEY and CDR2 is SVGEGT. This CDR3 spans 14 amino acids. The CDR3 DNA reads TGTGCCAGCAGATCCCGGCCCAGCACAGATACGCAGTATTTT. It translates to CASRSRPSTDTQYF.

The genes are TRBV7-2 and TRBJ2-1, with 9 bases identical to TRBD2. CDR1 is SGHTA, CDR2 FQGNSA, per germline. V was pared by 1 base and J by 7 bases, with 8 bases of the junction left unmatched. The CDR3 loop spans 16 amino acids. DNA of the CDR3: TGTGCCAGCAGCTTAGTTGGCGGGGGGGCTAGGAATGAGCAGTTCTTC. Protein: CASSLVGGGARNEQFF.